The 3 T cell receptor beta chains reported below all come from one sample, sequenced in a study of cytomegalovirus exposure and HLA in healthy donors. The data were produced by immunoSEQ multiplex PCR, yet TCRdb's version contains in-frame clones alone and is incomplete. The sample has approximately 110,000 clones; approximately 94% are singletons. The sample was PBMCs. The source of these receptors is a woman aged 18-29 years in good health and CMV-seronegative.

The CDR3 DNA follows: TGTGCCAGCACCGAGGCGGGGTTAGGTCAGCCCCAGCATTTT. Translation: CASTEAGLGQPQHF. This rearrangement joins TRBV6-1 to TRBJ1-5, with D hard to call. CDR3 size: 14 residues. Trimming stripped 7 bases from V and 6 bases from J, with 16 bases between. In germline, CDR1 is MNHNS, CDR2 SASEGT.

The rearrangement joins TRBV5-1 to TRBJ2-2, with TRBD1 matching over 11 bases. The germline gives CDR1 SGHRS, CDR2 YFSETQ. The CDR3 sequence is 16 residues long. The J segment lost 6 bases and the V segment lost 6 bases, leaving 10 bases of the junction unmatched. The CDR3, as DNA: TGCGCCAGCACTCCCAGTGGGGGACAGGGGGCCGGGGAGCTGTTTTTT. It is translated as CASTPSGGQGAGELFF.

The chain is built from TRBV2 and TRBJ2-1; 9 nucleotides agree with TRBD1. The CDR3 length is 12 residues. Germline V gene sequence: CDR1 SNHLY, CDR2 FYNNEI. V lost 8 bases to trimming and J lost 8 bases; unmatched junction nucleotides: 4. The chain's CDR3 is CASRDRDHEQFF. CDR3 DNA: TGTGCCAGCCGGGACAGGGACCATGAGCAGTTCTTC. The full variable domain, in which reference TRBV2 and TRBJ2-1 provide the parts outside the CDR3, is EPEVTQTPSHQVTQMGQEVILRCVPISNHLYFYWYRQILGQKVEFLVSFYNNEISEKSEIFDDQFSVERPDGSNFTLKIRSTKLEDSAMYFCASRDRDHEQFFGPGTRLTVL.